Included here is one TCR beta chain sequence, with context. Original data processing: Amplified reference gene primers provided the basis for estimating nucleated cell counts. The method was immunoSEQ multiplex PCR; TCRdb's version includes in-frame clones alone and lacks a portion of them. The V and J calls and clone size were taken over from that table, and D and trimming were inferred from the DNA. In the table there are 120,000 or so clones, 80% to 85% of which are singletons. Germline assignment: CDR1 LGHNA and CDR2 YNFKEQ. This CDR3 spans 15 amino acids. With 1 base removed from V and 6 bases from J, the gap between germline ends came to 10 bases. The data are from a study of blood T cell repertoires in COVID-19. Study overall: Samples of COVID-19 (acute and convalescent) were obtained from the United States, Italy and Spain. The analysed material was cDNA or gDNA that came from T cells, B-cell-depleted T cells, or PBMCs.

Sequenced input: peripheral blood. This TCR was sampled from a woman aged 25 to 39 who had recovered from COVID-19. V usage is TRBV4-2 and J usage is TRBJ1-6; D is possibly TRBD1 (6 bases). This CDR3 is CASSQGVGGNSPLHF. Written as DNA, the CDR3 is TGTGCCAGCAGCCAAGGTGTAGGGGGTAATTCACCCCTCCACTTT.